The present T cell receptor beta chain was sequenced within a study of cytomegalovirus exposure and HLA in healthy donors. Whole-study findings and limits: Researchers reported in a later analysis that a missense DCLRE1C variant was tied to TCR beta V- and J-gene trimming.

Trimming took 2 bases from V and 11 from J, leaving 17 bases between them. Germline CDR1 SGHDT, CDR2 YYEEEE. CDR3 size: 13 residues. Remarks on this clone: Its antigen remains unknown.

Researchers ran the PCR with 60 Vbeta and 13 Jbeta primers. The method was immunoSEQ multiplex PCR; TCRdb's version includes in-frame clones alone and lacks a portion of them. The table lists 50,000 or so clones. Although they were nominally healthy when sampled, donors likely had unrecorded immune exposures. This clonotype was obtained from a woman aged 18-29 years in good health and CMV-seronegative. The sequencing input was PBMCs. The chain carries TRBV5-6 and TRBJ2-7; the D is unclear. For the CDR3, the DNA is TGTGCCAGCAGCTTTTCAGATTACGAGGCGGAGTACTTC. This codes for CASSFSDYEAEYF.